One TCR beta chain is described in this entry. This clonotype was seen a handful of times. Its antigen is currently not known. Base qualities are not provided; no much larger clone lies one nucleotide away. This sample was taken from a study of human T cells and chemical hapten exposure (dated by TCRdb to the early 2020s). Looking at the study overall: For sensitization, 2% DPC in acetone was applied to an approximately 2 cm by approximately 2 cm area of upper inner arm skin. Throughout the approximately 24-week study period, patients were also given weekly therapeutic DPC doses on the scalp. Patch testing was done on the upper back using Finn chambers containing 0.01% DPC, and results were scored after 6 days according to International Contact Dermatitis Research Group standards. The patient cohort, mostly female, included alopecia areata with under or over 50% scalp involvement, alopecia totalis and alopecia universalis. The libraries were sequenced as a pool, and the TCR yield per sample differed mostly because of small variations in library volumes within the pool. This study followed changes in the peripheral blood TCR repertoire in vivo during primary and secondary sensitization of alopecia patients to the hapten diphenylcyclopropenone (DPC). Blood samples were taken from patients before sensitization (week 0) and then at 2, 6 and about 24 weeks after DPC sensitization. For TCR sequencing, blood came from about 29 alopecia patients at anywhere from one to four time points (pre-sensitization, 2, 6 and 24 weeks). Here is what the overall study found, with its caveats: Alopecia, a presumed autoimmune disease, was present in all patients, so the immune response of the patients might differ from that of healthy individuals. Patch test score correlated positively with the number of PT1 expanded TCRs, reaching significance at thresholds 8, 16 and 32 but not at 4. After repeated subsampling, the strength of the expansion versus patch-test correlation and the threshold at which it became significant changed. The number of TCRs above 1 in 1000 frequency did not change with DPC sensitization; there was no evidence of global repertoire structure alterations. Significantly more large CDR3 similarity clusters were formed by expanded TCRs than by pre-sensitization or healthy control sets, consistent with antigen-driven responses.

The time point label of this sample denotes: pre-sensitization, week 0. The treatment or condition tag for this specimen amounts to: therapeutic diphenylcyclopropenone sensitization with weekly scalp DPC. Blood at each patch-test visit was drawn before the patch test was applied. Patients were considered eligible if aged 18 to 70, diagnosed with alopecia and deemed suitable for DPC therapy, and patients were excluded if pregnant. Total RNA was extracted from unfractionated whole blood collected in Tempus Blood RNA tubes. The CDR3 goes from the cysteine to the phenylalanine over 16 residues. Only the CDR3 DNA is retained, 48 bases long and in frame from the first base. Looking up the germline V gene yields CDR1 SGHDN and CDR2 FVKESK. Trimming costs V 7 bases and J 3 bases, and their ends lie 20 bases apart. Library preparation used RACE. The data were produced on a NextSeq 500. During library preparation, unique molecular identifiers were attached to individual cDNA molecules so that TCRs could be counted in a quantitative, reproducible way. Both TCR alpha and TCR beta chains were sequenced from each blood RNA sample. Regarding the original processing steps: Samples had a median of about 96,000 TCRs, with a range from roughly 23,224 to 700,000. V, J and CDR3 annotation of the TCR reads was carried out using the Decombinator software suite. To make PS versus PT1 abundance plots, every sample was subsampled to the same number of TCRs (28,000). TCRs were defined as expanded if absent before sensitization and observed at least eight times at the 2-week time point. Through fastp at Q25 and MiXCR, TCRdb rebuilt clones from the public reads, retaining in-frame beta chains. CDR3 protein sequences are deduplicated, and each keeps its most common genes and DNA. These V and J calls are TCRdb output, not the study's own analysis. This sample has about 59,000 distinct CDR3 sequences in its table, and around 10% of those were observed once. The top ten clones comprise under 5% of the sample.

Material: whole blood, obtained in connection with sensitization to the hapten diphenylcyclopropenone (DPC). Recombination linked TRBV14 to TRBJ2-3; the D match is possibly TRBD1 or TRBD2, with 5 bases aligned in each. The sequence was obtained from a woman in her thirties or forties with alopecia areata. Some clones in this sample may be carry-over from other donors' samples. In nucleotide form, the sequence is TGTGCCAGCACCAAAGGGCCCAGGGACGAGACAGATACGCAGTATTTT. This encodes CASTKGPRDETDTQYF.